This TCR beta chain was sequenced during a study of blood T cells in healthy people across ages. The V gene's germline CDR1 is MDHEN and CDR2 SYDVKM. This CDR3 contains 14 residues. The V end was cut by 11 bases, the J end by 5 bases, with 18 bases between. Primers used in a second PCR of about 6 to 12 cycles were a sample-barcoded 5' primer and a J-beta primer mix. MiXCR, applied by TCRdb to the 5' RACE reads, yields one record per CDR3 protein. The sample contains over 600,000 distinct CDR3 sequences, about half of which appear only once. This chain joins TRBV28 and TRBJ2-2, with D possibly TRBD1 on 6 matching bases. This TCR came from a man aged 80 or over in good health. Material: blood. The DNA for the CDR3 is TGTGCCGTCACGACCTGGGGGCCGACCGGGGAGCTGTTTTTT. Translating it yields CAVTTWGPTGELFF.